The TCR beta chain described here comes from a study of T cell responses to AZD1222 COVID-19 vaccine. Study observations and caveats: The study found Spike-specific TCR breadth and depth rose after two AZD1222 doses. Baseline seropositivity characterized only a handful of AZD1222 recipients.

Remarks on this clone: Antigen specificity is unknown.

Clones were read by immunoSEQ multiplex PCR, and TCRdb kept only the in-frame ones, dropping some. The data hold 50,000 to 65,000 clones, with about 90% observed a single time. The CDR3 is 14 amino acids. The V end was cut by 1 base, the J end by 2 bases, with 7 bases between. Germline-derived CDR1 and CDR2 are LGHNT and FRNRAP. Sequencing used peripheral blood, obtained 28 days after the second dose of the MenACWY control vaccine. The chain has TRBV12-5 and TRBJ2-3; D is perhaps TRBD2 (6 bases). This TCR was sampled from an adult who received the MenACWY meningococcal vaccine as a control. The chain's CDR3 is CASGLGTTTDTQYF. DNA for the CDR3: TGTGCTAGTGGTTTGGGGACTACCACAGATACGCAGTATTTT.